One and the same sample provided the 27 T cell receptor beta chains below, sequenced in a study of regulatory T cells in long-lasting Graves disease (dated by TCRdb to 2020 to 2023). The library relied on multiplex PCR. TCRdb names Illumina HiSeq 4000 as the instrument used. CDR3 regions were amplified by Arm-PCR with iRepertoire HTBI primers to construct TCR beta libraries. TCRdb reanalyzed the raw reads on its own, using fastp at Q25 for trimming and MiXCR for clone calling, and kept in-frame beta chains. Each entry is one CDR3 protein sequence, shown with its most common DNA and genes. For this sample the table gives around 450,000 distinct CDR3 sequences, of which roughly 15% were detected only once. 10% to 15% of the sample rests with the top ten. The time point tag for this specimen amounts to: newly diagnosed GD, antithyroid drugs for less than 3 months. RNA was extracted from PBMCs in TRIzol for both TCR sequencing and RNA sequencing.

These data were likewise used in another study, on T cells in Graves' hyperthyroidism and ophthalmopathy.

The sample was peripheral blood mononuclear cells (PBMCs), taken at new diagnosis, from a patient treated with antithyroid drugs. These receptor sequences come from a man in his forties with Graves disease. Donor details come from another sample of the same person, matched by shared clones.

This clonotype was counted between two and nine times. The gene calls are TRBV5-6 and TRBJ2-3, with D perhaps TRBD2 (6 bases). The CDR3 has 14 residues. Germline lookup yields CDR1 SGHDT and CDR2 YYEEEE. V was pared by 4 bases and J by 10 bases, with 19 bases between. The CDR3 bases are TGTGCCAGCAGCCCCTCAACGGATAGGAGGGCGCAGTATTTT. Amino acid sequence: CASSPSTDRRAQYF.

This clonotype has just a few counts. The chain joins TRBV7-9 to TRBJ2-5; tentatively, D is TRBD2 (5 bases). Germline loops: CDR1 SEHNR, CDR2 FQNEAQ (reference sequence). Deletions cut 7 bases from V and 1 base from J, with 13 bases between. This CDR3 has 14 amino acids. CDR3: CASTFAGLQETQYF. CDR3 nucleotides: TGTGCCAGCACCTTCGCGGGCCTCCAAGAGACCCAGTACTTC.

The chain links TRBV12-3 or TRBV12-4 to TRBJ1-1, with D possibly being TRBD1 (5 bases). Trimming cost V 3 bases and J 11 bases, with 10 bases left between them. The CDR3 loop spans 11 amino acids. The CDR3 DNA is TGTGCCAGCAGTTTCGGGGCTGGTGCTTTCTTT. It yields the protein CASSFGAGAFF.

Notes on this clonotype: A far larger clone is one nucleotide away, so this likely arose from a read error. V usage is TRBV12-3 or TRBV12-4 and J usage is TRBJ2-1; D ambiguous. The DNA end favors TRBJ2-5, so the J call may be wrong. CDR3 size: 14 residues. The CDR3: CASSLLKGSETQYF. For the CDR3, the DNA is TGTGCCAGCAGTTTGCTCAAGGGCTCGGAGACCCAGTACTTC.

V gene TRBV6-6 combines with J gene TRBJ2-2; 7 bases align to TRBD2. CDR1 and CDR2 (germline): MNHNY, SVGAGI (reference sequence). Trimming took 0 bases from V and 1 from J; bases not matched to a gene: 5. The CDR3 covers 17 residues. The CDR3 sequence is CASSYSGLAENTGELFF. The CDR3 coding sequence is TGTGCCAGCAGTTACTCGGGGCTAGCGGAGAACACCGGGGAGCTGTTTTTT.

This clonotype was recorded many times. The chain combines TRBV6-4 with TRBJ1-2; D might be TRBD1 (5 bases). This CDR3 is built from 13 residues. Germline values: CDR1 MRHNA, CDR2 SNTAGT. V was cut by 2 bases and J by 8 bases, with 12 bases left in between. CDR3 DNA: TGTGCCAGCAGTGACGTGGGGGGTGGCGGCTACACCTTC. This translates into CASSDVGGGGYTF.

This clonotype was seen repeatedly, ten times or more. CDR3 residues: CASSDRNIGTEAFF. In nucleotides, the CDR3 is TGCGCCAGCAGTGACCGGAACATAGGCACTGAAGCTTTCTTT. The V call is TRBV10-1, the J call TRBJ1-1; D is undetermined. Looked up from germline, CDR1 is WNHNN and CDR2 is SYGVQD (reference sequence). V was cut by 3 bases and J by 4 bases, with 12 bases left in between. CDR3 length equals 14 residues.

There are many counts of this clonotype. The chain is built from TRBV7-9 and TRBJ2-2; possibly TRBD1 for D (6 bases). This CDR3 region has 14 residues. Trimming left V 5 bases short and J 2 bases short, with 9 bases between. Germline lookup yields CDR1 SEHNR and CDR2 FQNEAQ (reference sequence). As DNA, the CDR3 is TGTGCCAGCAGCGTGGACAGAAACACCGGGGAGCTGTTTTTT. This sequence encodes CASSVDRNTGELFF. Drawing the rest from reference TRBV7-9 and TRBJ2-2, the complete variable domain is DTGVSQNPRHKITKRGQNVTFRCDPISEHNRLYWYRQTLGQGPEFLTYFQNEAQLEKSRLLSDRFSAERPKGSFSTLEIQRTEQGDSAMYLCASSVDRNTGELFFGEGSRLTVL.

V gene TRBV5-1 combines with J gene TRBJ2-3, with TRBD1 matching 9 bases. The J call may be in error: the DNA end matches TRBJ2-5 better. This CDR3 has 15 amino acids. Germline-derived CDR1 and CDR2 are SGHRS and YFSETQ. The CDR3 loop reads CASSQFPGQGETQYF. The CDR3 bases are TGCGCCAGCAGCCAATTCCCGGGACAGGGAGAGACCCAGTACTTC.

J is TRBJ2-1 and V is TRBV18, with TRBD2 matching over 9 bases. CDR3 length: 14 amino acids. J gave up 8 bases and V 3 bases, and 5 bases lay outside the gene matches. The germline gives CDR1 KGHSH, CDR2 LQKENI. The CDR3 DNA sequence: TGTGCCAGCTCACCGGGACTAGCCTCGTATGAGCAGTTCTTC. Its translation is CASSPGLASYEQFF.

CDR3 coding DNA: TGTGCCAGCAGCCCTGCTCACGGGGCGCATGAGCAGTACTTC. Translated: CASSPAHGAHEQYF. V gene TRBV6-2 or TRBV6-3 combines with J gene TRBJ2-7; D is possibly TRBD1 or TRBD2 (5 bases each). CDR3 size: 14 residues. CDR1 is MNHEY and CDR2 is SVGEGT in the germline V gene. Trimming took 6 bases from V and 7 from J, leaving 19 bases between them.

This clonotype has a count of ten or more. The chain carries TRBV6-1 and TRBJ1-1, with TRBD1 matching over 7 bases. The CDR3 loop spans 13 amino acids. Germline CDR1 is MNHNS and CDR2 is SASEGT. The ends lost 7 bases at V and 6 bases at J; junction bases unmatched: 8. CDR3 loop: CASKLTGKAEAFF. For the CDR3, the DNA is TGTGCCAGCAAGTTGACAGGGAAGGCTGAAGCTTTCTTT.

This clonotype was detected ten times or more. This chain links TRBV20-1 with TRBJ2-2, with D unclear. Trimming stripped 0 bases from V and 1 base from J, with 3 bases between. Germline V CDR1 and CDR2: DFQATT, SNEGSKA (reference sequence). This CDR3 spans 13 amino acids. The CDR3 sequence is CSARERNTGELFF. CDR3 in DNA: TGCAGTGCTAGAGAGCGGAACACCGGGGAGCTGTTTTTT.

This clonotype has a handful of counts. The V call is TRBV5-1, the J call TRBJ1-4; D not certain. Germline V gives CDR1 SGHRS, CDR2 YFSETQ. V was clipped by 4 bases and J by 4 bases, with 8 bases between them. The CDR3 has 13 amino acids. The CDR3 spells CASSDGYNEKLFF. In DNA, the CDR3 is TGCGCCAGCAGCGACGGTTATAATGAAAAACTGTTTTTT.

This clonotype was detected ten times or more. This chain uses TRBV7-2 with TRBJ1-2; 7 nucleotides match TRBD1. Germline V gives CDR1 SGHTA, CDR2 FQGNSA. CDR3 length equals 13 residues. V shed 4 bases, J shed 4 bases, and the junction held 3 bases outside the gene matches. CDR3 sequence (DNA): TGTGCCAGCAGCTCGAGGGGGCCCTATGGCTACACCTTC. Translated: CASSSRGPYGYTF.

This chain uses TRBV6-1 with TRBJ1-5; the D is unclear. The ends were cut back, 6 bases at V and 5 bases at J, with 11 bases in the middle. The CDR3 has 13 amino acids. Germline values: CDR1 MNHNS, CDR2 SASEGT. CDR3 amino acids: CASSWTPDQPQHF. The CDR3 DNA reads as TGTGCCAGCAGCTGGACTCCGGATCAGCCCCAGCATTTT.

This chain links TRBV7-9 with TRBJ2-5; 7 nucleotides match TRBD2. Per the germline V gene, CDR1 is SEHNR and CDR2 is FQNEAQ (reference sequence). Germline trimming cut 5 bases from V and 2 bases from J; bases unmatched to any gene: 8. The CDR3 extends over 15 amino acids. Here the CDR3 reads CASSDNGRVQETQYF. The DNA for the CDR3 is TGTGCCAGCAGCGACAATGGGAGGGTACAAGAGACCCAGTACTTC. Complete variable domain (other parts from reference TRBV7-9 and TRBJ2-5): DTGVSQNPRHKITKRGQNVTFRCDPISEHNRLYWYRQTLGQGPEFLTYFQNEAQLEKSRLLSDRFSAERPKGSFSTLEIQRTEQGDSAMYLCASSDNGRVQETQYFGPGTRLLVL.

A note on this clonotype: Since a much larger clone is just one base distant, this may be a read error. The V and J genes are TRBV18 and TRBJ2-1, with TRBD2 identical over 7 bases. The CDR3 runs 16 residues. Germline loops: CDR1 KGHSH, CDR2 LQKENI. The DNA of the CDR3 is TGTGCCAGCTCACCACCACGAGGGAGGGTCTACAGTGAGCAGTTCTTC. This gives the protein CASSPPRGRVYSEQFF.

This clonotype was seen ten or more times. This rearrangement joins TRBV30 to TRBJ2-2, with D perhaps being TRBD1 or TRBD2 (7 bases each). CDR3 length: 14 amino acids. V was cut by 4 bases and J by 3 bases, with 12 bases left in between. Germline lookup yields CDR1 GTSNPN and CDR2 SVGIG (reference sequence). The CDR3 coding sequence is TGTGCCTGGAAGGCAGGGGGGGACACCGGGGAGCTGTTTTTT. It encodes CAWKAGGDTGELFF.

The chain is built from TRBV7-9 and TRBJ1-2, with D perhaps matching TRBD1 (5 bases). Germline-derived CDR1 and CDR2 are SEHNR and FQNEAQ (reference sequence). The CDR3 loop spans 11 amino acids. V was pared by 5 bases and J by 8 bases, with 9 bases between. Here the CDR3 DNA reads TGTGCCAGCAGCCGCAGGGACGGCTACACCTTC. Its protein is CASSRRDGYTF.

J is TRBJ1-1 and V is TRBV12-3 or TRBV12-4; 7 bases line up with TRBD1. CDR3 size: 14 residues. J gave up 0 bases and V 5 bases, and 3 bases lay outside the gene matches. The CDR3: CASSRDSLNTEAFF. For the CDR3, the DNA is TGTGCCAGCAGTCGGGACAGCCTGAACACTGAAGCTTTCTTT.

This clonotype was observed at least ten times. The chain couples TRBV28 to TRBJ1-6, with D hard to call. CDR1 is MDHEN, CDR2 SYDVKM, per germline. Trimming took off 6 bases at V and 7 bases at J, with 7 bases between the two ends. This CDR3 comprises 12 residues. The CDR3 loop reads CASSFVNSPLHF. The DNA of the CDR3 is TGTGCCAGCAGCTTCGTGAATTCACCCCTCCACTTT. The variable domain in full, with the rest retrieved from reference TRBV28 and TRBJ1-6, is DVKVTQSSRYLVKRTGEKVFLECVQDMDHENMFWYRQDPGLGLRLIYFSYDVKMKEKGDIPEGYSVSREKKERFSLILESASTNQTSMYLCASSFVNSPLHFGNGTRLTVT.

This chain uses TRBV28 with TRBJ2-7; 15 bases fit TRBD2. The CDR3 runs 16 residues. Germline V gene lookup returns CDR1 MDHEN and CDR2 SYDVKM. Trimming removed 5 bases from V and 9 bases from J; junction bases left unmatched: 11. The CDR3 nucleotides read TGTGCCAGCAGTATAAGGACTAGCGGGAGGGCCAGGGTGCAGTACTTC. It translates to CASSIRTSGRARVQYF.

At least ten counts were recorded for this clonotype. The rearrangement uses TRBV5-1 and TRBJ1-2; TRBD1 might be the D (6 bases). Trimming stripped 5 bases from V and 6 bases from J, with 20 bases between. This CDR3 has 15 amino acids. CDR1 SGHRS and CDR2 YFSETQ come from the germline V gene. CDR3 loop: CASRPDRDTTDGYTF. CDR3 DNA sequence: TGCGCCAGCAGACCTGACCGGGACACGACAGATGGCTACACCTTC.

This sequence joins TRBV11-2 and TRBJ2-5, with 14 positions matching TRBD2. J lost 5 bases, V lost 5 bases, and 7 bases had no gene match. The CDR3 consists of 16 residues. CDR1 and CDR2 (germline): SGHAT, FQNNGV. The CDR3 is CASSNGTSGSGETQYF. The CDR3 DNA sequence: TGTGCCAGCAGCAACGGGACTAGCGGGAGTGGGGAGACCCAGTACTTC.

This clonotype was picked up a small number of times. The CDR3 loop reads CASSPARREGPKETQYF. The DNA for the CDR3 is TGTGCCAGCAGCCCGGCTCGGCGGGAGGGCCCGAAAGAGACCCAGTACTTC. V gene TRBV14 combines with J gene TRBJ2-5, with 9 bases aligning to TRBD2. CDR3 length: 17 residues. Germline V CDR1 and CDR2: SGHDN, FVKESK. The V segment lost 4 bases and the J segment 3 bases; nucleotides outside the gene matches: 12.

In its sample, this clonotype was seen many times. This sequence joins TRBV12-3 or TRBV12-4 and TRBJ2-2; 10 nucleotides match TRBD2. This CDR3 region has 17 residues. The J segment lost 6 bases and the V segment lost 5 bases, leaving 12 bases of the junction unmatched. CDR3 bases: TGTGCCAGCAGTGGTCTTCCGGGACTAGCGAGATCCGGGGAGCTGTTTTTT. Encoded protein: CASSGLPGLARSGELFF.